These 29 T cell receptor beta chains share one sample of origin, sequenced in a study of cytomegalovirus exposure and HLA in healthy donors. A multiplex PCR was run with 60 Vbeta primers and 13 Jbeta primers. Assay used: immunoSEQ multiplex PCR; TCRdb lists only in-frame clones, some missing. The data show tens of thousands of clones, with more than 75% seen just once and 9% to 13% held by the top ten. The sequenced sample was PBMCs. All receptors come from a male donor in good health and CMV-seropositive.

The chain employs TRBV19 and TRBJ2-1; TRBD2 matches at 11 bases. V shed 4 bases and J 5 bases; nucleotides not matched to a gene: 10. CDR3 length: 17 amino acids. Germline V gene lookup returns CDR1 LNHDA and CDR2 SQIVND (reference sequence). The CDR3 sequence: CASSTTPRLAGNNEQFF. The CDR3 DNA reads TGTGCCAGTAGTACCACGCCCAGACTAGCGGGAAACAATGAGCAGTTCTTC.

The chain uses TRBV5-1 and TRBJ2-2; the match to TRBD2 covers 8 bases. Trimming at V came to 4 bases and at J to 7 bases, leaving 9 bases not matched to a gene. The CDR3 runs to 15 residues. The V gene's germline CDR1 is SGHRS and CDR2 YFSETQ. The CDR3 bases are TGCGCCAGCAGCCGTCGTAGCGGGGCAGGCGGGGAGCTGTTTTTT. This gives the protein CASSRRSGAGGELFF.

The V gene is TRBV19, the J gene TRBJ1-1; 10 bases map to TRBD1. CDR1 is LNHDA, CDR2 SQIVND, per germline (reference sequence). This CDR3 region has 17 residues. The trim removed 5 bases at V and 3 bases at J, leaving 12 bases unmatched. CDR3 region: CASSSVQGQGPYTEAFF. CDR3 in DNA: TGTGCCAGTAGTTCCGTTCAGGGACAGGGGCCCTACACTGAAGCTTTCTTT.

This clone has just a few counts. The V call is TRBV30, the J call TRBJ2-5; D gene ambiguous. From germline, CDR1 is GTSNPN and CDR2 SVGIG (reference sequence). This CDR3 has 13 residues. Trimming cost V 0 bases and J 10 bases, with 15 bases left between them. The DNA of the CDR3 is TGTGCCTGGAGTGTACCCCCCCGACTTGACCAGTACTTC. Its protein is CAWSVPPRLDQYF.

The genes are TRBV5-6 and TRBJ2-7; 8 nucleotides match TRBD2. The V gene's germline CDR1 is SGHDT and CDR2 YYEEEE. Trimming took 7 bases from V and 2 from J; bases not matched to a gene: 2. The CDR3 is 12 amino acids. This CDR3 is CASRGGPYEQYF. DNA for the CDR3: TGTGCCAGCCGGGGGGGTCCCTACGAGCAGTACTTC.

The V and J genes are TRBV7-9 and TRBJ2-2; maybe TRBD2 (5 bases). Between the trimmed V and J ends, which lost 5 bases and 0 bases, there was a span of 13 bases. The germline gives CDR1 SEHNR, CDR2 FQNEAQ (reference sequence). This CDR3 has 16 amino acids. DNA for the CDR3: TGTGCCAGCAGCCCCCGTGAGGGATCGAACACCGGGGAGCTGTTTTTT. Translation: CASSPREGSNTGELFF. The full variable domain, its missing parts supplied by reference TRBV7-9 and TRBJ2-2, is DTGVSQNPRHKITKRGQNVTFRCDPISEHNRLYWYRQTLGQGPEFLTYFQNEAQLEKSRLLSDRFSAERPKGSFSTLEIQRTEQGDSAMYLCASSPREGSNTGELFFGEGSRLTVL.

The V gene is TRBV15, the J gene TRBJ2-5; TRBD1 is a possible D gene (5 bases). This CDR3 spans 15 amino acids. The V gene's germline CDR1 is LNHNV and CDR2 YYDKDF (reference sequence). V lost 0 bases and J 5 bases, leaving 13 bases between the germline ends. CDR3 in DNA: TGTGCCACCAGCAGAGATCTCTCAGGGATGGAGACCCAGTACTTC. Translated: CATSRDLSGMETQYF.

This chain uses TRBV5-1 with TRBJ1-6; D is perhaps TRBD1 (6 bases). The CDR3 extends over 14 amino acids. Per the germline V gene, CDR1 is SGHRS and CDR2 is YFSETQ. V was clipped by 4 bases and J by 5 bases, with 10 bases between them. The CDR3: CASSPGQNNSPLHF. The CDR3 bases are TGCGCCAGCAGCCCCGGACAGAATAATTCACCCCTCCACTTT. The full variable domain, rest sourced from reference TRBV5-1 and TRBJ1-6, is KAGVTQTPRYLIKTRGQQVTLSCSPISGHRSVSWYQQTPGQGLQFLFEYFSETQRNKGNFPGRFSGRQFSNSRSEMNVSTLELGDSALYLCASSPGQNNSPLHFGNGTRLTVT.

This clone was observed a single time. The J gene is TRBJ2-1, the V gene TRBV2; 8 nucleotides match TRBD1. V lost 6 bases and J lost 7; bases outside the gene matches: 11. CDR3 length: 15 residues. Germline-derived CDR1 and CDR2 are SNHLY and FYNNEI. CDR3 bases: TGTGCCAGCAGATTACAGGGGGGCCGTGGAAATGAGCAGTTCTTC. Translated, it gives CASRLQGGRGNEQFF. Drawing the rest from reference TRBV2 and TRBJ2-1, the complete variable domain is EPEVTQTPSHQVTQMGQEVILRCVPISNHLYFYWYRQILGQKVEFLVSFYNNEISEKSEIFDDQFSVERPDGSNFTLKIRSTKLEDSAMYFCASRLQGGRGNEQFFGPGTRLTVL.

The chain links TRBV7-9 to TRBJ1-1, with no clear D. The germline V and J ends were trimmed by 4 bases and 1 base, with 13 bases remaining between them. Germline values: CDR1 SEHNR, CDR2 FQNEAQ (reference sequence). The CDR3 loop spans 15 amino acids. The CDR3 loop is CASSWGGSANTEAFF. CDR3 nucleotide sequence: TGTGCCAGCAGCTGGGGAGGCAGCGCGAACACTGAAGCTTTCTTT.

CDR3 coding DNA: TGTGCCAGTAGTATTAAAGGTGGGAGCTCCTACAATGAGCAGTTCTTC. Protein product: CASSIKGGSSYNEQFF. V and J are TRBV19 and TRBJ2-1; perhaps TRBD2 as D (5 bases). CDR1 and CDR2 from the germline V gene are LNHDA and SQIVND (reference sequence). This CDR3 contains 16 residues. V was pared by 3 bases and J by 0 bases, with 12 bases between.

The chain is built from TRBV7-3 and TRBJ2-5; D possibly corresponds to TRBD1 (6 bases). The CDR3 runs 15 residues. V lost 2 bases and J 4 bases, leaving 14 bases between the germline ends. Germline CDR1 SGHTA, CDR2 FQGTGA. The CDR3 is CASSLGQLGSETQYF. The CDR3 bases are TGTGCCAGCAGCTTAGGACAGCTGGGGTCAGAGACCCAGTACTTC.

The gene calls are TRBV5-1 and TRBJ1-2, with TRBD1 matching over 8 bases. Germline loops: CDR1 SGHRS, CDR2 YFSETQ. The CDR3 sequence is 13 residues long. The junction had 8 bases not matched to a gene; V was cut back by 6 bases and J by 7 bases. CDR3 in amino acids: CASMPGGSGGYTF. The CDR3 coding sequence is TGCGCCAGCATGCCAGGGGGCTCGGGTGGCTACACCTTC.

The gene calls are TRBV5-6 and TRBJ2-5, with 10 bases identical to TRBD1. Germline assignment: CDR1 SGHDT and CDR2 YYEEEE. The V segment lost 6 bases and the J segment 4 bases; nucleotides outside the gene matches: 9. The CDR3 length is 15 residues. In nucleotides, the CDR3 is TGTGCCAGCACCCCGCGGGGACAGGGGAGAGAGACCCAGTACTTC. It is translated as CASTPRGQGRETQYF. The full variable domain, in which reference TRBV5-6 and TRBJ2-5 provide the parts outside the CDR3, is DAGVTQSPTHLIKTRGQQVTLRCSPKSGHDTVSWYQQALGQGPQFIFQYYEEEERQRGNFPDRFSGHQFPNYSSELNVNALLLGDSALYLCASTPRGQGRETQYFGPGTRLLVL.

V gene TRBV7-9 combines with J gene TRBJ2-5, with a weak D call TRBD2 (6 bases). The V end lost 0 bases, the J end lost 2 bases, and 19 bases lay between the germline ends. The CDR3 covers 18 residues. CDR1 and CDR2 (germline): SEHNR, FQNEAQ (reference sequence). DNA for the CDR3: TGTGCCAGCAGCTTAGCGCTTACGAGGGATCGGGAGCAAGAGACCCAGTACTTC. Protein: CASSLALTRDREQETQYF.

The V and J genes are TRBV29-1 and TRBJ2-5, with D tentatively TRBD2 (5 bases). V was cut by 5 bases and J by 5 bases, with 18 bases left in between. CDR3 length: 14 residues. CDR1 and CDR2 (germline): SQVTM, ANQGSEA. The CDR3 DNA follows: TGCAGCGTTCCTAGGATGGCGGAGCGGGAGACCCAGTACTTC. This codes for CSVPRMAERETQYF.

This clone was observed a handful of times. This chain joins TRBV7-8 and TRBJ2-3; 7 bases line up with TRBD1. The CDR3 covers 15 residues. The J segment lost 0 bases and the V segment lost 4 bases, leaving 4 bases of the junction unmatched. CDR1 and CDR2 from the germline V gene are SGHVS and FQNEAQ. The DNA of the CDR3 is TGTGCCAGCAGCTCGACGGGACAGAGCACAGATACGCAGTATTTT. As protein: CASSSTGQSTDTQYF.

The gene calls are TRBV5-1 and TRBJ1-1, with 10 bases that match TRBD1. The trim removed 3 bases at V and 4 bases at J, leaving 0 bases unmatched. This CDR3 comprises 13 residues. CDR1 and CDR2 (germline): SGHRS, YFSETQ. The CDR3 nucleotides are TGCGCCAGCAGCTGGACAGGGGGCACTGAAGCTTTCTTT. Its protein product is CASSWTGGTEAFF.

The rearrangement links TRBV6-7 to TRBJ2-1, with D possibly being TRBD2 (7 bases). TRBV6-7 counts as an open reading frame of uncertain function. The CDR3 has 17 residues. The V end was cut by 3 bases, the J end by 1 base, with 16 bases between. The CDR3: CASSYLGGPGSYNEQFF. The CDR3 coding sequence is TGTGCCAGCAGTTATCTGGGGGGGCCCGGGTCCTACAATGAGCAGTTCTTC.

The rearrangement links TRBV27 to TRBJ2-7, with 9 bases aligning to TRBD1. The ends lost 7 bases at V and 3 bases at J; junction bases unmatched: 7. This CDR3 is built from 14 residues. Germline V gives CDR1 MNHEY, CDR2 SMNVEV (reference sequence). In nucleotides, the CDR3 is TGTGCCAGCACCTCGGACAGGGGTCACTACGAGCAGTACTTC. Encoded protein: CASTSDRGHYEQYF.

The rearrangement joins TRBV7-6 to TRBJ2-3; the D gene is possibly TRBD2 (6 bases). This CDR3 contains 16 residues. V was clipped by 0 bases and J by 1 base, with 11 bases between them. The V gene's germline CDR1 is SGHVS and CDR2 FNYEAQ. CDR3 sequence reads: CASSLAGWGGTDTQYF. The CDR3 DNA reads TGTGCCAGCAGCTTAGCAGGATGGGGGGGCACAGATACGCAGTATTTT. Full variable domain (remainder filled in from reference TRBV7-6 and TRBJ2-3): GAGVSQSPRYKVTKRGQDVALRCDPISGHVSLYWYRQALGQGPEFLTYFNYEAQQDKSGLPNDRFSAERPEGSISTLTIQRTEQRDSAMYRCASSLAGWGGTDTQYFGPGTRLTVL.

The count of this clone is one. This chain links TRBV13 with TRBJ2-7; 8 positions agree with TRBD2. CDR1 and CDR2 from the germline V gene are PRHDT and FYEKMQ (reference sequence). CDR3 length: 16 amino acids. The V and J ends lost 3 bases and 0 bases, in that order; junction bases with no gene match: 7. The CDR3 DNA reads as TGTGCCAGCAGCTTCCTTGGCGGGGGGCGCTCCTACGAGCAGTACTTC. Protein: CASSFLGGGRSYEQYF.

The chain uses TRBV5-6 and TRBJ1-5; no reliable D call. The CDR3 covers 16 residues. CDR1 SGHDT and CDR2 YYEEEE come from the germline V gene. V shed 0 bases and J shed 0 bases, with 10 bases lying between them. CDR3 region: CASSLVAGYSNQPQHF. The CDR3 DNA reads as TGTGCCAGCAGCTTGGTGGCAGGTTATAGCAATCAGCCCCAGCATTTT. Based on the CDR3 plus reference TRBV5-6 and TRBJ1-5, the full variable domain is DAGVTQSPTHLIKTRGQQVTLRCSPKSGHDTVSWYQQALGQGPQFIFQYYEEEERQRGNFPDRFSGHQFPNYSSELNVNALLLGDSALYLCASSLVAGYSNQPQHFGDGTRLSIL.

This clone was detected only once. The rearrangement joins TRBV5-4 to TRBJ2-2; no reliable D call. Trimming took off 3 bases at V and 6 bases at J, with 9 bases between the two ends. This CDR3 is built from 13 residues. Germline lookup yields CDR1 SGHNT and CDR2 YYREEE (reference sequence). CDR3 sequence (DNA): TGTGCCAGCAGCTCCCCCTCGTCCGGGGAGCTGTTTTTT. It is translated as CASSSPSSGELFF.

The V gene is TRBV7-3, the J gene TRBJ2-1; 14 bases match TRBD2. Trimming at V came to 5 bases and at J to 2 bases, leaving 11 bases not matched to a gene. Germline V gives CDR1 SGHTA, CDR2 FQGTGA. The CDR3 has 19 residues. The CDR3 loop is CASSTPGLAGGTPYNEQFF. For the CDR3, the DNA is TGTGCCAGCAGCACCCCTGGACTAGCGGGGGGCACCCCCTACAATGAGCAGTTCTTC.

This chain connects TRBV10-2 to TRBJ1-3, with D unclear. The length of the CDR3 is 15 residues. Germline values: CDR1 WSHSY, CDR2 SAAADI. The V and J ends lost 0 bases and 1 base respectively, with 7 bases between them. The CDR3 here is CASSESYMSGNTIYF. In DNA, the CDR3 is TGCGCCAGCAGTGAGTCTTACATGTCTGGAAACACCATATATTTT.

This clone was found a few times. The J gene is TRBJ2-4, the V gene TRBV11-3; weak D call: TRBD2 (6 bases). The CDR3 has 14 amino acids. Trimming took off 5 bases at V and 2 bases at J, with 10 bases between the two ends. Germline CDR1 and CDR2: SGHNT and YENEEA. The CDR3 is CASSPAGSKNIQYF. The CDR3, as DNA: TGTGCCAGCAGCCCCGCGGGATCCAAAAACATTCAGTACTTC. The full variable domain, its missing parts supplied by reference TRBV11-3 and TRBJ2-4, is EAGVVQSPRYKIIEKKQPVAFWCNPISGHNTLYWYLQNLGQGPELLIRYENEEAVDDSQLPKDRFSAERLKGVDSTLKIQPAELGDSAVYLCASSPAGSKNIQYFGAGTRLSVL.

The chain recombines TRBV14 with TRBJ1-2; tentatively, D is TRBD1 (5 bases). Trimming pared 4 bases from V and 7 bases from J, leaving 19 bases between. The CDR3 is 15 residues long. Germline-derived CDR1 and CDR2 are SGHDN and FVKESK. Here the CDR3 reads CASSLYGGGLSGYTF. The CDR3 nucleotides read TGTGCCAGCAGCCTCTATGGGGGAGGCCTCAGTGGCTACACCTTC.

The rearrangement joins TRBV6-5 to TRBJ2-3, with D possibly TRBD2 on 6 matching bases. The CDR3 runs 16 residues. CDR1 MNHEY and CDR2 SVGAGI come from the germline V gene. Between the trimmed V and J ends, which lost 4 bases and 2 bases, there was a span of 16 bases. Here the CDR3 reads CASSSRWAGPTDTQYF. Here the CDR3 DNA reads TGTGCCAGCAGTTCCAGATGGGCGGGACCCACAGATACGCAGTATTTT.